The 29 T cell receptor beta chains in this list originate from one sample, sequenced in a study of T cells after posttransplantation cyclophosphamide. Treatment was busulfan-fludarabine conditioning, a marrow graft, and cyclophosphamide on days +3 and +4. Assay used: immunoSEQ multiplex PCR; TCRdb lists only in-frame clones, some missing. The sample lists 4,100 or so clones; less than 85% were seen once. The sample here was PBMCs, taken 86 days after allogeneic stem cell transplant with posttransplant cyclophosphamide. The receptor source for this set is a male patient in his fifties who received an allogeneic stem cell transplant from an unrelated donor, was CMV-positive, and had acute GVHD only. Some T cells may be transferred from the graft donor.

This clone has more than one count but fewer than ten. The chain is built from TRBV9 and TRBJ2-2; D possibly corresponds to TRBD1 (5 bases). CDR3 length: 14 residues. Trimming left V 2 bases short and J 6 bases short, with 11 bases between. CDR1 and CDR2 from the germline V gene are SGDLS and YYNGEE. The CDR3 bases are TGTGCCAGCAGCGTTGGAACAGGCCCCGGGGAGCTGTTTTTT. This codes for CASSVGTGPGELFF.

J is TRBJ2-5 and V is TRBV19; no clear D gene. The better agreement between TRBJ2-7 and the DNA end casts doubt on the J call. Germline V gives CDR1 LNHDA, CDR2 SQIVND (reference sequence). This CDR3 region has 11 residues. The CDR3 spells CASSSRYEQYF. CDR3 coding DNA: TGTGCCAGTAGTTCCCGCTACGAGCAGTACTTC.

The chain carries TRBV19 and TRBJ1-1; D is uncertain. Per the germline V gene, CDR1 is LNHDA and CDR2 is SQIVND (reference sequence). Trimming took 3 bases from V and 7 from J, leaving 9 bases between them. The CDR3 extends over 12 amino acids. CDR3 coding DNA: TGTGCCAGTAGTATTCGGGGATTTGAAGCTTTCTTT. The encoded protein is CASSIRGFEAFF.

The V and J genes are TRBV28 and TRBJ1-2, with D hard to call. The CDR3 is 18 amino acids. V shed 6 bases and J shed 4 bases, with 27 bases lying between them. In germline, CDR1 is MDHEN, CDR2 SYDVKM. The CDR3 spells CASSLYPRRTGKGYGYTF. As DNA, the CDR3 is TGTGCCAGCAGCCTTTATCCCCGGAGGACCGGGAAAGGCTATGGCTACACCTTC.

This chain joins TRBV4-1 and TRBJ1-1; D possibly corresponds to TRBD1 (6 bases). CDR3 size: 15 residues. The V gene's germline CDR1 is MGHRA and CDR2 YSYEKL. Trimming pared 1 base from V and 1 base from J, leaving 10 bases between. The CDR3 nucleotides read TGCGCCAGCAGCCAAGGTCTCAGGGGGAACACTGAAGCTTTCTTT. Amino acid sequence: CASSQGLRGNTEAFF.

This rearrangement joins TRBV11-2 to TRBJ2-2; D not resolved. The CDR3 has 14 residues. Trimming took 1 base from V and 4 from J, leaving 7 bases between them. Germline CDR1 SGHAT, CDR2 FQNNGV. The CDR3 DNA sequence: TGTGCCAGCAGCTTAGGGCTGCTCACCGGGGAGCTGTTTTTT. It specifies CASSLGLLTGELFF.

The chain employs TRBV5-6 and TRBJ2-7; weak D call: TRBD2 (6 bases). CDR1 and CDR2 from the germline V gene are SGHDT and YYEEEE. This CDR3 is 15 amino acids long. Trimming stripped 1 base from V and 2 bases from J, with 13 bases between. CDR3 amino acids: CASSLFRRGPYEQYF. Written as DNA, the CDR3 is TGTGCCAGCAGCTTGTTCCGGCGGGGACCCTACGAGCAGTACTTC.

The chain links TRBV15 to TRBJ1-5, with TRBD1 matching over 7 bases. CDR1 is LNHNV, CDR2 YYDKDF, per germline (reference sequence). Unmatched junction bases numbered 6, after V lost 8 bases and J lost 2 bases. The CDR3 totals 14 residues. CDR3 amino acids: CATFRGTGNQPQHF. The CDR3 nucleotides are TGTGCCACCTTTCGGGGGACAGGCAATCAGCCCCAGCATTTT.

This clone was seen only a few times. A read error likely explains this, since a far larger clone differs by one base. The chain uses TRBV7-8 and TRBJ2-1; 10 bases are a match to TRBD2. The CDR3 sequence is 19 residues long. Germline lookup yields CDR1 SGHVS and CDR2 FQNEAQ. The DNA for the CDR3 is TGTGCCAGCAGTATATGGCTAGCGGGGGCCCCCCTACGCTACAATGATCAGTTCTTC. It codes for CASSIWLAGAPLRYNDQFF.

The V gene is TRBV10-3, the J gene TRBJ2-7; 10 nucleotides line up with TRBD2. Germline assignment: CDR1 ENHRY and CDR2 SYGVKD. The CDR3 runs to 16 residues. Unmatched junction bases numbered 10, after V lost 4 bases and J lost 4 bases. The DNA for the CDR3 is TGTGCCATCAGTGCCCGCCTGGGACTAGCGTCTTACGAGCAGTACTTC. It specifies CAISARLGLASYEQYF.

The J gene is TRBJ2-7, the V gene TRBV27, with TRBD2 identical over 13 bases. The CDR3 runs to 15 residues. V dropped 5 bases and J dropped 7; count of bases not matched to a gene: 8. The V gene's germline CDR1 is MNHEY and CDR2 SMNVEV (reference sequence). The CDR3 DNA follows: TGTGCCAGCAGTAAACCGGGACTAGCGGGATCGGAGCAGTACTTC. The encoded protein is CASSKPGLAGSEQYF.

The chain is built from TRBV4-2 and TRBJ2-2, with 13 bases matching TRBD2. With 0 bases clipped from V and 7 bases from J, the junction kept 8 bases outside the gene matches. The germline V gene has CDR1 LGHNA and CDR2 YNFKEQ. The CDR3 length is 18 residues. The CDR3 reads CASSQEGLAGERGGELFF. Here the CDR3 DNA reads TGTGCCAGCAGCCAAGAAGGACTAGCGGGAGAGCGGGGCGGGGAGCTGTTTTTT.

This chain uses TRBV28 with TRBJ2-7; TRBD1 aligns across 10 bases. Unmatched junction bases numbered 12, after V lost 4 bases and J lost 6 bases. This CDR3 contains 16 residues. Germline V gene sequence: CDR1 MDHEN, CDR2 SYDVKM. In DNA, the CDR3 is TGTGCCAGCAGTTCCAAGACAGGGGGCGGATTTTTCGAGCAGTACTTC. This translates into CASSSKTGGGFFEQYF. The entire variable domain, with the rest obtained from reference TRBV28 and TRBJ2-7, is as follows: DVKVTQSSRYLVKRTGEKVFLECVQDMDHENMFWYRQDPGLGLRLIYFSYDVKMKEKGDIPEGYSVSREKKERFSLILESASTNQTSMYLCASSSKTGGGFFEQYFGPGTRLTVT.

This rearrangement joins TRBV2 to TRBJ2-7; 13 bases match TRBD2. This CDR3 has 14 amino acids. From germline, CDR1 is SNHLY and CDR2 FYNNEI. With V trimmed by 7 bases and J by 4 bases, 4 bases remained unmatched. The CDR3 DNA reads as TGTGCCAGCACACTAGCGGGAGGGCCTTACGAGCAGTACTTC. Its translation is CASTLAGGPYEQYF.

This clone was seen a handful of times. The chain uses TRBV7-2 and TRBJ1-6; a possible D gene is TRBD1 (6 bases). The CDR3 sequence is 16 residues long. Trimming stripped 0 bases from V and 7 bases from J, with 13 bases between. From germline, CDR1 is SGHTA and CDR2 FQGNSA. CDR3 in amino acids: CASSLASQGRNSPLHF. In DNA, the CDR3 is TGTGCCAGCAGCTTAGCCTCTCAGGGGCGGAATTCACCCCTCCACTTT.

This chain connects TRBV7-2 to TRBJ2-7; D is undetermined. The ends were cut back, 0 bases at V and 4 bases at J, with 16 bases in the middle. The germline gives CDR1 SGHTA, CDR2 FQGNSA. CDR3 length: 16 amino acids. CDR3 in DNA: TGTGCCAGCAGCTTAGCCCCCCCATCTCGAGCTTACGAGCAGTACTTC. This codes for CASSLAPPSRAYEQYF. The entire variable domain, with the rest obtained from reference TRBV7-2 and TRBJ2-7, is as follows: GAGVSQSPSNKVTEKGKDVELRCDPISGHTALYWYRQSLGQGLEFLIYFQGNSAPDKSGLPSDRFSAERTGGSVSTLTIQRTQQEDSAVYLCASSLAPPSRAYEQYFGPGTRLTVT.

The chain uses TRBV10-3 and TRBJ2-3; 8 positions agree with TRBD2. The junction had 9 bases not matched to a gene; V was cut back by 0 bases and J by 4 bases. Germline V gene lookup returns CDR1 ENHRY and CDR2 SYGVKD. The CDR3 runs to 17 residues. CDR3 sequence reads: CAISESLDGGASDTQYF. CDR3 DNA: TGTGCCATCAGTGAGTCGTTGGACGGGGGGGCGTCAGATACGCAGTATTTT.

V is TRBV6-6 and J is TRBJ2-7; a weak D match, TRBD2 (5 bases). Germline assignment: CDR1 MNHNY and CDR2 SVGAGI (reference sequence). CDR3 length: 12 residues. Trimming stripped 8 bases from V and 3 bases from J, with 11 bases between. CDR3 sequence: CASSGISYEQYF. CDR3 coding DNA: TGTGCCAGCTCCGGGATTAGCTACGAGCAGTACTTC.

This clone appeared once. This rearrangement joins TRBV10-3 to TRBJ2-3; TRBD2 agrees at 11 bases. V trimming: 6 bases; J trimming: 5 bases; junction bases outside the gene matches: 7. Germline V lookup: CDR1 ENHRY, CDR2 SYGVKD. This CDR3 comprises 15 residues. In DNA form, the CDR3 reads TGTGCCATCAGCTTTAGCGGGGGGGCCGTAGATACGCAGTATTTT. Amino acid sequence: CAISFSGGAVDTQYF.

This rearrangement joins TRBV27 to TRBJ2-7; 12 bases fit TRBD2. Germline trimming cut 3 bases from V and 3 bases from J; bases unmatched to any gene: 0. CDR1 is MNHEY, CDR2 SMNVEV, per germline (reference sequence). The CDR3 length is 14 residues. The CDR3: CASSLGLAGYEQYF. The CDR3 DNA reads TGTGCCAGCAGTTTGGGACTAGCGGGCTACGAGCAGTACTTC.

This rearrangement joins TRBV6-1 to TRBJ2-7, with a possible D match to TRBD2 (6 bases). Trimming cost V 3 bases and J 2 bases, with 8 bases left between them. This CDR3 is built from 13 residues. Germline CDR1 reads MNHNS; CDR2 reads SASEGT. The CDR3 DNA reads as TGTGCCAGCAGTGATAGCGGCCCCTACGAGCAGTACTTC. Encoded protein: CASSDSGPYEQYF.

This chain links TRBV5-1 with TRBJ1-1; TRBD1 agrees at 8 bases. The CDR3 contains 16 residues. The trim removed 4 bases at V and 1 base at J, leaving 9 bases unmatched. Per the germline V gene, CDR1 is SGHRS and CDR2 is YFSETQ. The CDR3 is CASSAAPGQGNTEAFF. CDR3 DNA: TGCGCCAGCAGCGCAGCCCCCGGACAGGGGAACACTGAAGCTTTCTTT.

The chain carries TRBV18 and TRBJ2-3; 8 nucleotides agree with TRBD1. CDR1 KGHSH and CDR2 LQKENI come from the germline V gene. This CDR3 is 16 amino acids long. With 4 bases clipped from V and 1 base from J, the junction kept 7 bases outside the gene matches. In DNA, the CDR3 is TGTGCCAGCTCACGCCTCGGGACAGGCGGCACAGATACGCAGTATTTT. Residues: CASSRLGTGGTDTQYF.

This chain connects TRBV5-8 to TRBJ1-1, with TRBD1 identical over 9 bases. Trimming removed 9 bases from V and 4 bases from J; junction bases left unmatched: 10. The CDR3 has 14 amino acids. Germline CDR1 and CDR2: SGHTS and YDEGEE. The CDR3 nucleotides are TGTGCCACCTCACCCGACAGGGGGTTCACTGAAGCTTTCTTT. Translated: CATSPDRGFTEAFF.

The rearrangement links TRBV11-3 to TRBJ2-4; TRBD1 agrees at 10 bases. CDR1 and CDR2 from the germline V gene are SGHNT and YENEEA. The CDR3 spans 16 residues. V lost 5 bases to trimming and J lost 4 bases; unmatched junction nucleotides: 8. CDR3 in amino acids: CASSGRDRGGKNIQYF. The CDR3 DNA is TGTGCCAGCAGCGGCCGGGACAGGGGAGGGAAAAACATTCAGTACTTC.

The chain has TRBV13 and TRBJ2-7; 7 nucleotides align to TRBD1. CDR1 PRHDT and CDR2 FYEKMQ come from the germline V gene (reference sequence). The CDR3 extends over 15 amino acids. Trimming cost V 4 bases and J 3 bases; bases outside gene matches: 9. CDR3 sequence (DNA): TGTGCCAGCAGCTCCTCAGGGGGTCTTTACTACGAGCAGTACTTC. Encoded protein: CASSSSGGLYYEQYF.

The chain is built from TRBV4-1 and TRBJ2-1, with TRBD2 identical over 14 bases. V lost 4 bases and J lost 8; bases outside the gene matches: 10. Germline V gene lookup returns CDR1 MGHRA and CDR2 YSYEKL. There are 17 residues in the CDR3. CDR3 DNA sequence: TGCGCCAGCAGCCTCCCGGGACTAGCGGGAGTAGGCGATGAGCAGTTCTTC. It is translated as CASSLPGLAGVGDEQFF.

V gene TRBV2 combines with J gene TRBJ2-2; 15 bases align to TRBD2. This CDR3 is built from 17 residues. In germline, CDR1 is SNHLY, CDR2 FYNNEI. Germline trimming cut 6 bases from V and 3 bases from J; bases unmatched to any gene: 5. Here the CDR3 DNA reads TGTGCCAGCAGCCGGACTAGCGGGAGGGCCGACACCGGGGAGCTGTTTTTT. This sequence encodes CASSRTSGRADTGELFF.

By share, this clone ranks as large (0.1 to 1%). This sequence joins TRBV2 and TRBJ2-7; the D gene is possibly TRBD2 (6 bases). Between the trimmed V and J ends, which lost 5 bases and 3 bases, there was a span of 14 bases. Germline assignment: CDR1 SNHLY and CDR2 FYNNEI. The CDR3 covers 14 residues. The CDR3, as DNA: TGTGCCAGCAGTTCGGGACTTCTTAGCTACGAGCAGTACTTC. Translating gives CASSSGLLSYEQYF.